This entry lists 5 T cell receptor beta chains sequenced from one sample in a study of technical replicates of blood from several donors (dated by TCRdb to the late 2010s). Libraries were made using the immunoSEQ multiplex PCR assay. TCRdb took over this immuneACCESS table, retaining in-frame rearrangements with V and J assigned. Such tables are incomplete; in checked studies, under half of the missing clones stem from an unresolved V gene, and the remainder is unexplained. The sample table holds tens of thousands of clones, of which approximately 90% were seen once. In total, the top ten clones hold 4.5% to 5% of the sample. Sequences were obtained from PBMCs. Receptors originate from a human donor in good health. Some clones in this sample may be carry-over from other donors' samples.

This clone was counted once. The chain couples TRBV5-1 to TRBJ1-3, with D unclear. Germline lookup yields CDR1 SGHRS and CDR2 YFSETQ. V lost 0 bases and J 2 bases, leaving 3 bases between the germline ends. This CDR3 is 13 amino acids long. The CDR3 nucleotides read TGCGCCAGCAGCTTGGCCGCTGGAAACACCATATATTTT. Protein product: CASSLAAGNTIYF. The complete variable domain, with remaining parts taken from reference TRBV5-1 and TRBJ1-3, reads KAGVTQTPRYLIKTRGQQVTLSCSPISGHRSVSWYQQTPGQGLQFLFEYFSETQRNKGNFPGRFSGRQFSNSRSEMNVSTLELGDSALYLCASSLAAGNTIYFGEGSWLTVV.

The CDR3 protein is CASTLLSRRANEQFF. The CDR3 DNA is TGCGCCAGCACCCTCCTCTCGAGGAGGGCAAATGAGCAGTTCTTC. The chain combines TRBV5-1 with TRBJ2-1, with a weak D call TRBD2 (6 bases). Trimming took off 6 bases at V and 7 bases at J, with 20 bases between the two ends. CDR3 length: 15 residues. The germline CDR1 and CDR2 sequences are SGHRS and YFSETQ.

This chain joins TRBV10-1 and TRBJ2-7, with a weak D call TRBD1 (6 bases). Deletions cut 3 bases from V and 2 bases from J, with 11 bases between. This CDR3 comprises 14 residues. Germline V gene lookup returns CDR1 WNHNN and CDR2 SYGVQD (reference sequence). The CDR3 sequence: CASSERDITYEQYF. As DNA, the CDR3 is TGCGCCAGCAGTGAACGGGACATAACCTACGAGCAGTACTTC.

V is TRBV18 and J is TRBJ2-6; 8 nucleotides line up with TRBD1. From germline, CDR1 is KGHSH and CDR2 LQKENI. V gave up 4 bases and J gave up 3 bases; unmatched junction bases: 11. The CDR3 length is 18 residues. The CDR3 spells CASSLMDRAANGANVLTF. For the CDR3, the DNA is TGTGCCAGCTCACTAATGGACAGGGCTGCGAATGGGGCCAACGTCCTGACTTTC. The whole variable domain, filled in from reference TRBV18 and TRBJ2-6, reads NAGVMQNPRHLVRRRGQEARLRCSPMKGHSHVYWYRQLPEEGLKFMVYLQKENIIDESGMPKERFSAEFPKEGPSILRIQQVVRGDSAAYFCASSLMDRAANGANVLTFGAGSRLTVL.

This chain uses TRBV5-5 with TRBJ2-5; 8 bases are a match to TRBD2. There are 15 residues in the CDR3. The germline gives CDR1 SGHKS, CDR2 YYEKEE (reference sequence). Unmatched junction bases numbered 4, after V lost 0 bases and J lost 3 bases. The CDR3 coding sequence is TGTGCCAGCAGCTTGGGGCCGGGGGGGGAAGAGACCCAGTACTTC. Amino acid sequence: CASSLGPGGEETQYF.